These 9 T cell receptor beta chains originate from one sample sequenced in a study of CD8+CD57+ T cells in acquired aplastic anemia. CD8+CD57+ cell expansion, shown by flow cytometry, had occurred in the patients selected for sequencing. Genomic DNA constituted the template upon which TCR beta VDJ and CDR3 profiling was performed. TCRdb fed the reads into MiXCR, producing one record per CDR3 protein. The sample carries under 200,000 distinct CDR3 sequences, 65% to 75% recorded once. The material sequenced was sorted CD4+, CD8+, or CD8+CD57+ T cells (not recorded which) from PBMCs. The receptors come from a human donor with aplastic anemia.

This clonotype was seen a single time. The chain joins TRBV10-3 to TRBJ2-1; 8 nucleotides align to TRBD2. J was trimmed by 2 bases and V by 2 bases; bases with no gene match: 2. The CDR3 consists of 15 residues. Germline loops: CDR1 ENHRY, CDR2 SYGVKD. CDR3 DNA sequence: TGTGCCATCAGTGAGCGGGAGGGCGCCTACAATGAGCAGTTCTTC. The encoded protein is CAISEREGAYNEQFF.

CDR3 DNA: TGTGCCACCAGTGATGCGGACTTCACAGATACGCAGTATTTT. Residues: CATSDADFTDTQYF. The genes are TRBV24-1 and TRBJ2-3, with a possible D match to TRBD2 (5 bases). Germline V CDR1 and CDR2: KGHDR, SFDVKD. Trimming stripped 3 bases from V and 2 bases from J, with 8 bases between. This CDR3 is 14 amino acids long.

As for this clonotype: At one end the junction does not follow the germline gene, possibly because of a read error. Here the CDR3 reads CASSLVTTQETQYF. The CDR3 DNA reads TGCGCCAGCAGCTTGGTCACAACCCAAGAGACCCAGTACTTC. This rearrangement joins TRBV11-3 to TRBJ2-5; D not resolved. The CDR3 runs 14 residues. CDR1 is SGHNT and CDR2 is YENEEA in the germline V gene.

The gene calls are TRBV10-1 and TRBJ2-1, with 12 bases lining up with TRBD2. The length of the CDR3 is 15 residues. In germline, CDR1 is WNHNN, CDR2 SYGVQD (reference sequence). Unmatched junction bases numbered 6, after V lost 4 bases and J lost 8 bases. CDR3: CASSGASGRAHEQFF. DNA for the CDR3: TGCGCCAGCAGTGGGGCTAGCGGGAGGGCCCATGAGCAGTTCTTC.

The chain carries TRBV2 and TRBJ2-1; no firm D call. The CDR3 covers 10 residues. CDR1 is SNHLY and CDR2 is FYNNEI in the germline V gene. V lost 4 bases, J lost 10 bases, and 5 bases lay in between. Written as DNA, the CDR3 is TGTGCCAGCAGTGTCGGCGAGCAGTTCTTC. It yields the protein CASSVGEQFF.

There are a few counts of this clonotype. The gene calls are TRBV20-1 and TRBJ2-7; D is ambiguous. Germline V gene lookup returns CDR1 DFQATT and CDR2 SNEGSKA (reference sequence). The V gene lost 7 bases and the J gene lost 7 bases, with 14 bases spanning the gap. This CDR3 is 11 amino acids long. CDR3 bases: TGCAGTGTCCCGGGCACCCTGGAGCAGTACTTC. Protein sequence: CSVPGTLEQYF.

CDR3 residues: CASSRQGDNQPQHF. CDR3 sequence (DNA): TGTGCCAGCAGTAGACAGGGGGACAATCAGCCCCAGCATTTT. The rearrangement links TRBV2 to TRBJ1-5; 9 bases are shared with TRBD1. CDR1 SNHLY and CDR2 FYNNEI come from the germline V gene. The CDR3 loop spans 14 amino acids. V shed 5 bases and J 3 bases; nucleotides not matched to a gene: 2.

The chain carries TRBV5-5 and TRBJ2-7; no clear D gene. This CDR3 region has 13 residues. From germline, CDR1 is SGHKS and CDR2 YYEKEE (reference sequence). The V gene lost 3 bases and the J gene lost 3 bases, with 10 bases spanning the gap. The CDR3 loop is CASSSSPRYEQYF. CDR3 DNA: TGTGCCAGCAGCTCCAGCCCGCGCTACGAGCAGTACTTC.

The V gene is TRBV7-3, the J gene TRBJ1-1, with D possibly being TRBD1 (5 bases). CDR3 size: 16 residues. Germline CDR1 reads SGHTA; CDR2 reads FQGTGA. Trimming took off 5 bases at V and 1 base at J, with 17 bases between the two ends. CDR3 in amino acids: CASSLLLRGKNTEAFF. The CDR3 nucleotides read TGTGCCAGCAGCCTACTGTTGAGGGGAAAGAACACTGAAGCTTTCTTT.